This T cell receptor (beta chain) was sequenced during a study of T cell repertoires in cytomegalovirus infection. Study context: An indication of both CMV infection and matching HLA type came from public TCR beta signatures.

TCRdb redid the calling of the reads with MiXCR, one entry per CDR3 protein. The sample lists about 260,000 distinct CDR3 sequences, roughly an eighth seen once, with 7% to 9.5% in the top ten. Study-wide findings and caveats: Predominance within the ex vivo response was attributable to HLA-C-restricted CMV-specific TCR beta clonotypes. Using cumulative public TCR beta family frequency, the authors identified those who carried CMV together with the relevant HLA.

This clonotype was observed a single time. Antigen specificity is unknown. The TCR comes from a human donor in good health (CMV status not recorded). Some clones in this sample may be carry-over from other donors' samples. The material sequenced was PBMCs.

The CDR3 nucleotides are TGCGCCAGCAGCCGAGGACTGGAAAACAATGAGCAGTTCTTC. Amino acids: CASSRGLENNEQFF. This chain joins TRBV4-3 and TRBJ2-1, with D maybe TRBD2 (5 bases). The CDR3 consists of 14 residues. Germline V gene lookup returns CDR1 LGHNA and CDR2 YSLEER. The V and J ends lost 4 bases and 5 bases respectively, with 12 bases between them.